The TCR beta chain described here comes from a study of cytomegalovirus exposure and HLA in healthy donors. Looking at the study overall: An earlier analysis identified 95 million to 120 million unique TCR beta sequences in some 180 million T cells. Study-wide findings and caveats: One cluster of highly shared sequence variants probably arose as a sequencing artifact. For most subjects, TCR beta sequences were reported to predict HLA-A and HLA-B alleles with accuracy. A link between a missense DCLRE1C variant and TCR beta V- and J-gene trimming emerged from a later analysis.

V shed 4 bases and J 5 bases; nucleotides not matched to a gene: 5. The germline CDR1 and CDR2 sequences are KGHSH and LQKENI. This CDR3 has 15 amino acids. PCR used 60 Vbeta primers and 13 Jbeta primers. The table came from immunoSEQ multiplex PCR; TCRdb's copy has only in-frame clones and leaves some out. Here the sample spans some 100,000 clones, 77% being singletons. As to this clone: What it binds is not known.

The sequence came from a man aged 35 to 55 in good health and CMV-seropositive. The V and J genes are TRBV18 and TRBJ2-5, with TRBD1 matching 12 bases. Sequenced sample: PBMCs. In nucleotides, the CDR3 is TGTGCCAGCTCACAGGGGACAGGGGGCCACGAGACCCAGTACTTC. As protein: CASSQGTGGHETQYF.